These 14 T cell receptor beta chains came from one sample sequenced in a study of OX40 agonist ivuxolimab in advanced cancers. TCRdb's copy holds only in-frame clones and misses some; the assay was immunoSEQ multiplex PCR. The sample consists of some 19,000 clones, around 78% of them appearing once. The source was CD4+ or CD8+ T cells sorted from blood, collected in a trial of the OX40 agonist ivuxolimab. The source of these receptors is an adult with an advanced solid tumor such as melanoma, head and neck, liver or kidney cancer.

The V and J genes are TRBV21-1 and TRBJ2-6. TRBV21-1 is noted as a pseudogene. The CDR3 has 18 residues. In DNA form, the CDR3 reads TGTGCCAGCAGCAAAGGTGGACCCAGAAGCTCTGGGGCCAACGTCCTGACTTTC. This codes for CASSKGGPRSSGANVLTF.

The chain uses TRBV6-1 and TRBJ2-7, with TRBD1 matching over 7 bases. The CDR3 runs 17 residues. The germline gives CDR1 MNHNS, CDR2 SASEGT. V trimming: 5 bases; J trimming: 6 bases; junction bases outside the gene matches: 19. CDR3 region: CASSKGTVFISEREQYF. CDR3 bases: TGTGCCAGCAGTAAAGGGACAGTATTTATTTCTGAGCGCGAGCAGTACTTC.

The chain links TRBV30 to TRBJ1-2; tentatively, D is TRBD1 (6 bases). The CDR3 spans 14 residues. The germline V and J ends were trimmed by 0 bases and 7 bases, with 15 bases remaining between them. Per germline, CDR1 GTSNPN and CDR2 SVGIG (reference sequence). CDR3 bases: TGTGCCTGGAGTGTCCAAACAGGGTTTGGTGGCTACACCTTC. It codes for CAWSVQTGFGGYTF.

The chain joins TRBV6-4 to TRBJ2-5; D is ambiguous. The J call is doubtful: the DNA matches TRBJ2-7 better. CDR3 length: 13 residues. Germline CDR1 MRHNA, CDR2 SNTAGT. The CDR3 reads CASSESPRHEQYF. The CDR3 DNA sequence: TGTGCCAGCAGTGAGTCTCCGCGGCACGAGCAGTACTTC.

The CDR3 DNA follows: TGTGCCAGCAGTTCGGGTCTCGGGAGGGCTTCAGATACGCAGTATTTT. Translated, it gives CASSSGLGRASDTQYF. The chain couples TRBV28 to TRBJ2-3; TRBD2 matches 8 bases. The CDR3 is 16 amino acids. With V trimmed by 4 bases and J by 4 bases, 10 bases remained unmatched. Germline CDR1 and CDR2: MDHEN and SYDVKM.

The V and J genes are TRBV7-9 and TRBJ2-2; 10 nucleotides line up with TRBD1. CDR1 is SEHNR and CDR2 is FQNEAQ in the germline V gene (reference sequence). V was pared by 6 bases and J by 2 bases, with 6 bases of the junction left unmatched. The CDR3 covers 16 residues. Here the CDR3 reads CASSHRDRGNTGELFF. In DNA, the CDR3 is TGTGCCAGCAGTCACCGGGACAGGGGTAACACCGGGGAGCTGTTTTTT.

The chain carries TRBV12-5 and TRBJ1-1, with D hard to call. V lost 6 bases and J lost 5, with 16 bases in between. The length of the CDR3 is 14 residues. The germline V gene encodes CDR1 LGHNT and CDR2 FRNRAP. CDR3 in amino acids: CASGLTASTTEAFF. The DNA of the CDR3 is TGTGCTAGTGGCCTCACGGCCTCAACGACTGAAGCTTTCTTT.

This chain connects TRBV7-3 to TRBJ1-4, with D hard to call. CDR1 is SGHTA, CDR2 FQGTGA, per germline. The CDR3 consists of 14 residues. Trimming cost V 2 bases and J 10 bases, with 14 bases left between them. The CDR3 here is CASSLWGVEGKLFF. In nucleotides, the CDR3 is TGTGCCAGCAGCTTATGGGGAGTGGAGGGAAAACTGTTTTTT. Based on the CDR3 plus reference TRBV7-3 and TRBJ1-4, the full variable domain is GAGVSQTPSNKVTEKGKYVELRCDPISGHTALYWYRQSLGQGPEFLIYFQGTGAADDSGLPNDRFFAVRPEGSVSTLKIQRTERGDSAVYLCASSLWGVEGKLFFGSGTQLSVL.

The J gene is TRBJ1-2, the V gene TRBV7-9; D is undetermined. CDR3 length: 14 amino acids. Germline values: CDR1 SEHNR, CDR2 FQNEAQ (reference sequence). Trimming pared 3 bases from V and 4 bases from J, leaving 12 bases between. This CDR3 is CASSLTAATYGYTF. DNA of the CDR3: TGTGCCAGCAGCTTGACTGCAGCTACCTATGGCTACACCTTC.

The chain employs TRBV9 and TRBJ1-1; D unclear. Trimming stripped 4 bases from V and 1 base from J, with 8 bases between. Germline V gene lookup returns CDR1 SGDLS and CDR2 YYNGEE. The CDR3 has 13 amino acids. CDR3 nucleotide sequence: TGTGCCAGCAGCCCCCGACAGAACACTGAAGCTTTCTTT. Amino acids: CASSPRQNTEAFF.

The V call is TRBV19, the J call TRBJ1-6; TRBD1 matches at 8 bases. The V and J ends lost 6 bases and 5 bases, in that order; junction bases with no gene match: 3. Germline V gene data show CDR1 as LNHDA and CDR2 as SQIVND (reference sequence). The CDR3 has 14 amino acids. DNA of the CDR3: TGTGCCAGTAGGACAGGGGTGAATAATTCACCCCTCCACTTT. Translating it yields CASRTGVNNSPLHF.

The chain employs TRBV5-5 and TRBJ2-7; 13 bases agree with TRBD2. Germline V gene sequence: CDR1 SGHKS, CDR2 YYEKEE (reference sequence). J was trimmed by 6 bases and V by 2 bases; bases with no gene match: 5. The CDR3 is made up of 15 amino acids. The CDR3 sequence is CASSLRTSGSFEQYF. The CDR3 DNA follows: TGTGCCAGCAGCTTAAGGACTAGCGGGAGTTTCGAGCAGTACTTC.

The chain joins TRBV19 to TRBJ2-3; 14 bases align to TRBD2. The CDR3 length is 17 residues. The J segment lost 5 bases and the V segment lost 6 bases, leaving 10 bases of the junction unmatched. Per germline, CDR1 LNHDA and CDR2 SQIVND (reference sequence). CDR3: CASRRRGTSGSVDTQYF. DNA for the CDR3: TGTGCCAGTAGACGGCGGGGGACTAGCGGGAGTGTAGATACGCAGTATTTT.

The chain combines TRBV7-2 with TRBJ2-3; 9 bases agree with TRBD1. CDR1 and CDR2 (germline): SGHTA, FQGNSA. The CDR3 runs 16 residues. After removal of 2 bases from V and 2 bases from J, the junction contained 5 bases not matched to a gene. For the CDR3, the DNA is TGTGCCAGCAGCTTACGACAGGGGGGCTCCACAGATACGCAGTATTTT. It yields the protein CASSLRQGGSTDTQYF.